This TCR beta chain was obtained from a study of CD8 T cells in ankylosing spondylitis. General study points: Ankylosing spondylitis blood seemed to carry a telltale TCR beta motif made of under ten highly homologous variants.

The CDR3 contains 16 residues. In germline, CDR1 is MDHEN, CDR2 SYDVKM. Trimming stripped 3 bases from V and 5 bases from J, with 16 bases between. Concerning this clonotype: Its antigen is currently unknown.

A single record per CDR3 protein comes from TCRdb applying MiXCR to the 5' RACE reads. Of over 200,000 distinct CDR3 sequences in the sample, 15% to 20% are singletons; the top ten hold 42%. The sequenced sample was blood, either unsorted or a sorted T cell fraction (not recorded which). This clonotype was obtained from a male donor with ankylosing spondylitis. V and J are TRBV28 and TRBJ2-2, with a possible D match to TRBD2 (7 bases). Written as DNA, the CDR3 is TGTGCCAGCAGTTTGGGGGCGGGAGTCCCAACCGGGGAGCTGTTTTTT. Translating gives CASSLGAGVPTGELFF.